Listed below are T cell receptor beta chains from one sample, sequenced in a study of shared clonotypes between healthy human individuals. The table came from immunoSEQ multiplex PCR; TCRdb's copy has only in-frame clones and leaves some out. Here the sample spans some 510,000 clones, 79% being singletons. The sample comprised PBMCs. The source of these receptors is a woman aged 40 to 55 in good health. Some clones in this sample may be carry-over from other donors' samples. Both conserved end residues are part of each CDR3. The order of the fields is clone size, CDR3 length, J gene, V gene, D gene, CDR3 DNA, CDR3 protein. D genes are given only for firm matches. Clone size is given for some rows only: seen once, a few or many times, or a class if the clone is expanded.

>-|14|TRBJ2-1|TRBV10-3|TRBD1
TGTGCCATCAGTCGGGACAGAGCCTACAATGAGCAGTTCTTC
CAISRDRAYNEQFF
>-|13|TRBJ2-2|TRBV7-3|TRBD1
TGTGCCAGCAGCGCCACAGGGGCCGGGGAGCTGTTTTTT
CASSATGAGELFF
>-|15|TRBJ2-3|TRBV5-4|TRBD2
TGTGCCAGCAGCTCCGTTAGCGGGCCGACAGATACGCAGTATTTT
CASSSVSGPTDTQYF
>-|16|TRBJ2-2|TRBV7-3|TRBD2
TGTGCCAGCAGCAAGACCGGGACTACAAACACCGGGGAGCTGTTTTTT
CASSKTGTTNTGELFF
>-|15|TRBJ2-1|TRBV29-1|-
TGCAGCGTTGAGGGTCGGAGACAGATCTACAATGAGCAGTTCTTC
CSVEGRRQIYNEQFF
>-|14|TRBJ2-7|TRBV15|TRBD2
TGTGCCACCACCAAAAGCGGGAGCACCTACGAGCAGTACTTC
CATTKSGSTYEQYF
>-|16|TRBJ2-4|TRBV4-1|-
TGCGCCAGCAGCCAAGAGAACCTTAGGGGCAAAAACATTCAGTACTTC
CASSQENLRGKNIQYF
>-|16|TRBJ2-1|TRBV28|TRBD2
TGTGCCAGCAGTTTATTTCCTAGCGGGAGCTTAAATGAGCAGTTCTTC
CASSLFPSGSLNEQFF
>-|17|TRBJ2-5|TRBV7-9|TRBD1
TGTGCCAGCAACCATTATGGAGGGACAGGGCAACAAGAGACCCAGTACTTC
CASNHYGGTGQQETQYF
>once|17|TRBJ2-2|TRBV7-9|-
TGTGCCAGCAGCTTAGAAGGGTATCGGTTCATCGCCGGGGAGCTGTTTTTT
CASSLEGYRFIAGELFF
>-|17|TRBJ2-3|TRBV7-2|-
TGTGCCAGCAGCTTAGTCGTGCTTCGCGGGTCCCCAGATACGCAGTATTTT
CASSLVVLRGSPDTQYF
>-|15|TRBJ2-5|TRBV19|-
TGTGCCAGTAGTGATAACAGGGCGGCGGGGGAGACCCAGTACTTC
CASSDNRAAGETQYF
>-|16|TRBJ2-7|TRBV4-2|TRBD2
TGTGCCAGCAGCCAAGATTCAGGGGGGACTAGCGGGAGTCAGTACTTC
CASSQDSGGTSGSQYF
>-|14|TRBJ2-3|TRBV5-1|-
TGCGCCAGCCATCAATCCGGCGGCACAGATACGCAGTATTTT
CASHQSGGTDTQYF
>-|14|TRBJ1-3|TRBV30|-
TGTGCCTGGAGTCGGGATTTTGGAGGAAACACCATATATTTT
CAWSRDFGGNTIYF
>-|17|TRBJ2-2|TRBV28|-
TGTGCCAGCAGACATCCCCTTGTATCCAGGGTAACCGGGGAGCTGTTTTTT
CASRHPLVSRVTGELFF
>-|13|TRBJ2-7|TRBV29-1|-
TGCAGCGCCACCAGACAGGACTCCTACGAGCAGTACTTC
CSATRQDSYEQYF
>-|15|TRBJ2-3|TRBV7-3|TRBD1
TGTGCCAGCAGCTTGGGGCAGGGGGCAACAGATACGCAGTATTTT
CASSLGQGATDTQYF
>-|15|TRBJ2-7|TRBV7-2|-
TGTGCCAGCAGCCCTCCGGGACGGGGCTCCTACGAGCAGTACTTC
CASSPPGRGSYEQYF
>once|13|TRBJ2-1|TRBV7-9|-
TGTGCCAGCAGCTTAGCGGGAGGAGGTGAGCAGTTCTTC
CASSLAGGGEQFF
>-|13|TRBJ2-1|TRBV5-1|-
TGCGCCAGCAGCTTGGGGGTGGGGAATGAGCAGTTCTTC
CASSLGVGNEQFF
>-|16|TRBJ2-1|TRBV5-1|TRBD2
TGCGCCAGCAGCGGAACCGGGACTAGCGGGGCCAATGAGCAGTTCTTC
CASSGTGTSGANEQFF
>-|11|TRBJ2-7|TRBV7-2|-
TGTGCCAGCAGGTATGACAGGGAGCAGTACTTC
CASRYDREQYF
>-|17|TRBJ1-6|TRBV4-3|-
TGCGCCAGCAGCCAAGATCTGATGGGGGCAGTTTATTCACCCCTCCACTTT
CASSQDLMGAVYSPLHF
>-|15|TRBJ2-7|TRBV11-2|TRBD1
TGTGCCAGCAGCCAACGGACGGGACAGGGATCCGAGCAGTACTTC
CASSQRTGQGSEQYF
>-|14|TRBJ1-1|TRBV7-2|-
TGTGCCAGCAACCGGGGCCAGTTGAACACTGAAGCTTTCTTT
CASNRGQLNTEAFF
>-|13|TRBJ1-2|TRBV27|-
TGTGCCAGCAGTTTTTCACTTAACTATGGCTACACCTTC
CASSFSLNYGYTF
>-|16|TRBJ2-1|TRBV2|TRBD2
TGTGCCAGCAGTGAAGTGCCTAGCGGGACATACAATGAGCAGTTCTTC
CASSEVPSGTYNEQFF